This TCR beta chain was identified in a study of Graves' ophthalmopathy and Graves' hyperthyroidism. Overall study: Stable hyperthyroidism meant no ophthalmopathy within 18 months of follow-up.

The authors amplified TCR beta CDR3 regions, and they did so from RNA transcripts for repertoire sequencing. HTBI primers were employed in first-round RT-PCR, then a second-round multiplex PCR followed. TCRdb re-called the multiplex PCR reads through MiXCR, storing one row per CDR3 protein. Of around 1,200,000 distinct CDR3 sequences listed, 35% to 40% are singletons. The CDR3 consists of 15 residues. Germline-derived CDR1 and CDR2 are SGHTA and FQGNSA. V shed 1 base and J 4 bases; nucleotides not matched to a gene: 3. Many counts were recorded for this clonotype. Its antigen remains unidentified. Among the hyperthyroidism patients, all were newly diagnosed, aged 18 to 65, with under 2 months' duration. Patients were left out if they had other autoimmune diseases, uncontrolled infections, pregnancy or lactation. Overall study results and limits: Most thyroid clonotypes expanded beyond 0.001 frequency were also found in blood.

This clonotype originated in an adult man with Graves' hyperthyroidism. The V and J genes are TRBV7-2 and TRBJ2-5; 10 nucleotides line up with TRBD1. The sequencing input was peripheral blood or thyroid tissue (not recorded which). CDR3 DNA sequence: TGTGCCAGCAGCTTAGTAGGGGACAGGGGAGAGACCCAGTACTTC. Its translation: CASSLVGDRGETQYF.